This T cell receptor (beta chain) was recorded in a study of cytomegalovirus exposure and HLA in healthy donors. Assay used: immunoSEQ multiplex PCR; TCRdb lists only in-frame clones, some missing. This table has about 190,000 clones, approximately 80% appearing once. Donors were drawn from the approximately 130-subject validation cohort, separate from the roughly 700-subject first cohort. The sequencing input was PBMCs. The TCR originated in a man between 18 and 35 years old in good health and CMV-seropositive.

CDR3 sequence: CASSLWAAGETQYF. In DNA form, the CDR3 reads TGTGCCAGCAGTTTATGGGCTGCGGGGGAGACCCAGTACTTC. The chain joins TRBV28 to TRBJ2-5, with TRBD2 as a possible D gene (6 bases). The V end was cut by 0 bases, the J end by 5 bases, with 10 bases between. CDR1 MDHEN and CDR2 SYDVKM come from the germline V gene. The CDR3 is made up of 14 amino acids.